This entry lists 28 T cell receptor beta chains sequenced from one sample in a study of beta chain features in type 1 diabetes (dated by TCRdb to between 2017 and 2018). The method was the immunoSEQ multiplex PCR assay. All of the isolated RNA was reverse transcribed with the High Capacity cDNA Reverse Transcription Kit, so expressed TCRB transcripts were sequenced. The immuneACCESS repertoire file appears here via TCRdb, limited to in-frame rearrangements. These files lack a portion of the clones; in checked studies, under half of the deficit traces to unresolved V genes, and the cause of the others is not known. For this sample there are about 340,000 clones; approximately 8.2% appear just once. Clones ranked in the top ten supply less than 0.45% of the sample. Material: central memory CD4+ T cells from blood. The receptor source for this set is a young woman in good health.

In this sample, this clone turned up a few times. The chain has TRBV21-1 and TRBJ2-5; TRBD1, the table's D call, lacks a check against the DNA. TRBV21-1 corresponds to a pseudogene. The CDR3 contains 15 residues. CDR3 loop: CASSKGYRWGETQYF. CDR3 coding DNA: TGTGCCAGCAGCAAAGGATACAGGTGGGGAGAGACCCAGTACTTC.

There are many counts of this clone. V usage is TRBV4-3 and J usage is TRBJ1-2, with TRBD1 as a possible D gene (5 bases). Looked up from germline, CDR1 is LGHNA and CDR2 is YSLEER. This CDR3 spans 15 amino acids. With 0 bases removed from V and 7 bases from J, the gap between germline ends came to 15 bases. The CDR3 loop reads CASSQDNWGSGGYTF. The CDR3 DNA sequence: TGCGCCAGCAGCCAAGATAATTGGGGGTCAGGTGGCTACACCTTC.

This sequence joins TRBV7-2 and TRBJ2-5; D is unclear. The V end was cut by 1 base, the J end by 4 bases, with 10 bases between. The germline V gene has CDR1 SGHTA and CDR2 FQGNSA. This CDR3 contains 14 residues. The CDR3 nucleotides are TGTGCCAGCAGCTTAGGTCTGGGCCGAGAGACCCAGTACTTC. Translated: CASSLGLGRETQYF.

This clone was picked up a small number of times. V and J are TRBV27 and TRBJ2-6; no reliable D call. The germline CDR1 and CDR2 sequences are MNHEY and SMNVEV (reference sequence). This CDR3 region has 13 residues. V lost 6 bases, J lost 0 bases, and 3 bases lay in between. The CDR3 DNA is TGTGCCAGCAGGACCTCTGGGGCCAACGTCCTGACTTTC. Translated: CASRTSGANVLTF.

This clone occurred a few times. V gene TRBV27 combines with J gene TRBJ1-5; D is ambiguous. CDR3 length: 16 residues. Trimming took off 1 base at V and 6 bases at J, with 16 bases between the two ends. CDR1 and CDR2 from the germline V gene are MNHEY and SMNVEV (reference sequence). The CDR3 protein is CASSLYAPRGGQPQHF. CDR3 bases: TGTGCCAGCAGTTTATATGCACCCCGAGGAGGTCAGCCCCAGCATTTT.

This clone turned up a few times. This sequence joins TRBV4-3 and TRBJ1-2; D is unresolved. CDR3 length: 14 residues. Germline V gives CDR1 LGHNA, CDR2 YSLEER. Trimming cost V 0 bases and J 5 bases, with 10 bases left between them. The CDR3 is CASSQERIQYGYTF. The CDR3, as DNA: TGCGCCAGCAGCCAAGAGAGGATACAATATGGCTACACCTTC.

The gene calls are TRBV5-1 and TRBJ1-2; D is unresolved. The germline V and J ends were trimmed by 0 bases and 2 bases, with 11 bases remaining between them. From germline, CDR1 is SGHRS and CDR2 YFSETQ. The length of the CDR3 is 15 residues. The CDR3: CASSLAVGINYGYTF. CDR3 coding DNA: TGCGCCAGCAGCTTGGCCGTTGGGATCAACTATGGCTACACCTTC. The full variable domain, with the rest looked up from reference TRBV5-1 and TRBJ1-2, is KAGVTQTPRYLIKTRGQQVTLSCSPISGHRSVSWYQQTPGQGLQFLFEYFSETQRNKGNFPGRFSGRQFSNSRSEMNVSTLELGDSALYLCASSLAVGINYGYTFGSGTRLTVV.

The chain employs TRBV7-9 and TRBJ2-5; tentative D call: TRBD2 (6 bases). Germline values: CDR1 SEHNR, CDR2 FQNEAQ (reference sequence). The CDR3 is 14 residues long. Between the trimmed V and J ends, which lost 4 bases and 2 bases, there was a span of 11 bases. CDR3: CASSSAGSQETQYF. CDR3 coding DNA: TGTGCCAGCAGCTCCGCCGGGAGTCAAGAGACCCAGTACTTC.

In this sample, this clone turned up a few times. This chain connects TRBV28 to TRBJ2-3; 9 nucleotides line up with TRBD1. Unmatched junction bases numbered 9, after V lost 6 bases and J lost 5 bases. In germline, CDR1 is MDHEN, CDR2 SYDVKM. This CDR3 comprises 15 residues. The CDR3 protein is CASSPSGTGKDTQYF. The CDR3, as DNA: TGTGCCAGCAGCCCCTCCGGGACAGGGAAAGATACGCAGTATTTT.

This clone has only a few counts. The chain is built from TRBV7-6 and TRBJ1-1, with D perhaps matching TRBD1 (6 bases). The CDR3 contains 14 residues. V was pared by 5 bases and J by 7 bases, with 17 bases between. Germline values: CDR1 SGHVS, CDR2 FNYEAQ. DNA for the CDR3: TGTGCCAGCAGCCCTAGCCGGACAGTTGATGAAGCTTTCTTT. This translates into CASSPSRTVDEAFF.

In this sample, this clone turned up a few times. The CDR3 loop is CASSSRGTDTQYF. The CDR3 DNA sequence: TGTGCCAGCAGCTCAAGGGGCACAGATACGCAGTATTTT. This chain connects TRBV5-4 to TRBJ2-3; no firm D call. The V and J ends lost 3 bases and 1 base respectively, with 6 bases between them. Germline values: CDR1 SGHNT, CDR2 YYREEE (reference sequence). This CDR3 is built from 13 residues.

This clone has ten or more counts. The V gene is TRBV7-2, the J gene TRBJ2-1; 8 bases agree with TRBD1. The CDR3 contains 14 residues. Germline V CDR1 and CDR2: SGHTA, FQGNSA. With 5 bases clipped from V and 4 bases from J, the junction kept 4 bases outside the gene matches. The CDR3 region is CASSIRTGYNEQFF. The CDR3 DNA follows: TGTGCCAGCAGCATACGGACAGGGTACAATGAGCAGTTCTTC.

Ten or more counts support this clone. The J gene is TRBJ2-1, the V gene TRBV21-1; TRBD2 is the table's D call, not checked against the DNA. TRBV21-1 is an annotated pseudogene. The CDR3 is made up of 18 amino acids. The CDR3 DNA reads TGTGCCAGCAGCAAAGCGCTTGGACTAGAAGTTGGTTGTCATGAGCAGTTCTTC. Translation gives CASSKALGLEVGCHEQFF.

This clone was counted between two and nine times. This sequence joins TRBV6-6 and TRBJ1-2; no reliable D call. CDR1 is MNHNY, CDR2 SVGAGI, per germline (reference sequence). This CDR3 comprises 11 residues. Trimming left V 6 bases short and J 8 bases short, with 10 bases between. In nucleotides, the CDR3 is TGTGCCAGCAGGGAGATCGGAGGCTACACCTTC. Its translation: CASREIGGYTF.

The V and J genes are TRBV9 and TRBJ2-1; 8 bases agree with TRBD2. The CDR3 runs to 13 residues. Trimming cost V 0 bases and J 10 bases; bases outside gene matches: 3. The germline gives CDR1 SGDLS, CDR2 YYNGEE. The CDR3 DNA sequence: TGTGCCAGCAGCGTAGCCGCTAGCGGGGAGCAGTTCTTC. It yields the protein CASSVAASGEQFF.

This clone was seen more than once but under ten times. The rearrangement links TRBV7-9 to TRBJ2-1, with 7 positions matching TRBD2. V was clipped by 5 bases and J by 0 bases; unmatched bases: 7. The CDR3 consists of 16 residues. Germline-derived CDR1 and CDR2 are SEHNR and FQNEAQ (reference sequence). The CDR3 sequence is CASSTLAAASYNEQFF. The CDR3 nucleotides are TGTGCCAGCAGCACTCTAGCGGCAGCCTCCTACAATGAGCAGTTCTTC.

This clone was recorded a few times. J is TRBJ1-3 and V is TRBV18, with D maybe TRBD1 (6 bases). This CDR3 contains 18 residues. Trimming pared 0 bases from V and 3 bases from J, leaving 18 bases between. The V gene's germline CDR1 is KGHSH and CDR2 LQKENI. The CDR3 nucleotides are TGTGCCAGCTCACCACCGAATCGGGGGCTTATTAGTGGAAACACCATATATTTT. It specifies CASSPPNRGLISGNTIYF.

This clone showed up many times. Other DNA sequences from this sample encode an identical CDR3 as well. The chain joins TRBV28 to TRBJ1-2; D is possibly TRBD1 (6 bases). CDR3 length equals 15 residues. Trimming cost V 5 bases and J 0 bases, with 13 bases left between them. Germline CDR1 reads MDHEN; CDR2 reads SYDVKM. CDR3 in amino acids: CASSLPGHPNYGYTF. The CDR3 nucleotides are TGTGCCAGCAGTCTACCGGGACACCCTAACTATGGCTACACCTTC.

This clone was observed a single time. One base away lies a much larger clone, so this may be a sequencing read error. Written as DNA, the CDR3 is TGTGCCAGCAGTAAGGACAGGGGGCCAGGGGCCAACGTCCTGGCTTTC. Its protein is CASSKDRGPGANVLAF. This rearrangement joins TRBV7-9 to TRBJ2-6; 11 nucleotides match TRBD1. The length of the CDR3 is 16 residues. Germline V CDR1 and CDR2: SEHNR, FQNEAQ (reference sequence).

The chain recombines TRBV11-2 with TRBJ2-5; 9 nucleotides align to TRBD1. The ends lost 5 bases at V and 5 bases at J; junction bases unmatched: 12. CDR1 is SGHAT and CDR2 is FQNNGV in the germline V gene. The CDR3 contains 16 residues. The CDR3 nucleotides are TGTGCCAGCAGCCATGAGGGACAGGGCTATGGGGAGACCCAGTACTTC. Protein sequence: CASSHEGQGYGETQYF.

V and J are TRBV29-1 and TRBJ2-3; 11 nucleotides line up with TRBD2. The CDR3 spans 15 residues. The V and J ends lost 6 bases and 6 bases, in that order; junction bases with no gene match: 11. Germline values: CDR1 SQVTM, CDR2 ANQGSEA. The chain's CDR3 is CSVKAAASGRDTQYF. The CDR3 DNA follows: TGCAGCGTCAAGGCGGCTGCTAGCGGGAGGGATACGCAGTATTTT.

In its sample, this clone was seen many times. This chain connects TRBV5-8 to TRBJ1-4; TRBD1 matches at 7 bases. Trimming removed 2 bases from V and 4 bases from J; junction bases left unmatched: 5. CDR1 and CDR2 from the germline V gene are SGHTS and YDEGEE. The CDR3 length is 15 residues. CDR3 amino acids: CASSFNRGGNEKLFF. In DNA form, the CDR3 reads TGTGCCAGCAGCTTTAACAGGGGTGGTAATGAAAAACTGTTTTTT.

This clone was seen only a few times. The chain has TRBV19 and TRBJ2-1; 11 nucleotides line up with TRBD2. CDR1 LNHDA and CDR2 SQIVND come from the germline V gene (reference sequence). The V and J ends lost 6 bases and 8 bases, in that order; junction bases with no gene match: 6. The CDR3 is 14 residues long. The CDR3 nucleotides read TGTGCCAGTAGCCTAGCGGGAGGTTTGGATGAGCAGTTCTTC. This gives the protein CASSLAGGLDEQFF.

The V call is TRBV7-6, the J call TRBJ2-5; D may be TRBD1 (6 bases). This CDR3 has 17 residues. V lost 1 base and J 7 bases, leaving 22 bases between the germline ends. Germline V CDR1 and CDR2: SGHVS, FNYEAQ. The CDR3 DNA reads TGTGCCAGCAGCTTAGTCGCAGGGGACGCTGGCCTTCGGACCCAGTACTTC. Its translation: CASSLVAGDAGLRTQYF. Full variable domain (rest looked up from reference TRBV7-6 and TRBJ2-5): GAGVSQSPRYKVTKRGQDVALRCDPISGHVSLYWYRQALGQGPEFLTYFNYEAQQDKSGLPNDRFSAERPEGSISTLTIQRTEQRDSAMYRCASSLVAGDAGLRTQYFGPGTRLLVL.

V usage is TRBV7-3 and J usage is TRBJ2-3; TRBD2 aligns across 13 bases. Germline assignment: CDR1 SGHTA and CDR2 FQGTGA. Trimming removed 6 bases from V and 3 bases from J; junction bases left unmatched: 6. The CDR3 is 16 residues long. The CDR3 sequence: CASRPPGLAGTDTQYF. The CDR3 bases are TGTGCCAGCAGACCTCCGGGACTAGCGGGAACAGATACGCAGTATTTT.

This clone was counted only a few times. The CDR3 protein is CASKPGLSSYEQYF. The CDR3, as DNA: TGTGCCAGCAAGCCGGGACTGAGCTCCTACGAGCAGTACTTC. The rearrangement links TRBV6-1 to TRBJ2-7; D is possibly TRBD2 (6 bases). V lost 7 bases to trimming and J lost 0 bases, with 13 bases between them. CDR3 size: 14 residues. Germline V lookup: CDR1 MNHNS, CDR2 SASEGT.

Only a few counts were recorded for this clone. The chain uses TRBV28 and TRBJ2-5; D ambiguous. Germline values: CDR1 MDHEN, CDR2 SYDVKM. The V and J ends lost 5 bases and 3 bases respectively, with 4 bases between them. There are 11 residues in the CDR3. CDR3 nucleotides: TGTGCCAGCAGTGATAAAGAGACCCAGTACTTC. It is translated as CASSDKETQYF.

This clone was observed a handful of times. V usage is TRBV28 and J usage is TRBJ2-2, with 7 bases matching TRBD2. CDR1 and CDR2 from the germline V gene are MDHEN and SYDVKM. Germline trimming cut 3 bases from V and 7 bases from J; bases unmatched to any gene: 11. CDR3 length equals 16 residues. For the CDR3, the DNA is TGTGCCAGCAGTTTCCCGGGGAGGGTGAGGGACGGGGAGCTGTTTTTT. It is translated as CASSFPGRVRDGELFF.